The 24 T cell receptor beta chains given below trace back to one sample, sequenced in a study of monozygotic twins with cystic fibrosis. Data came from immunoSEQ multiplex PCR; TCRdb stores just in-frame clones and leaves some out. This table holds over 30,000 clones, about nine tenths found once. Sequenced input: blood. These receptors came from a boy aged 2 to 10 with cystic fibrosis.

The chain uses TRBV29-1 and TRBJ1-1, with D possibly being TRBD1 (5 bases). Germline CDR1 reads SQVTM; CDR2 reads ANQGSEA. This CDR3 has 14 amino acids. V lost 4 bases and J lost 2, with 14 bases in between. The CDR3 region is CSVVFWGRNTEAFF. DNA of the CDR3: TGCAGCGTTGTTTTCTGGGGACGTAACACTGAAGCTTTCTTT.

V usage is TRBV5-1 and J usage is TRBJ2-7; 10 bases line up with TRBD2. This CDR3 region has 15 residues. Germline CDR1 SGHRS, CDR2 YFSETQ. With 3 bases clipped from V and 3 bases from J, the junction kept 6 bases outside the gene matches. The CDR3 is CASSSYSGGIYEQYF. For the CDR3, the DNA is TGCGCCAGCAGCTCCTATAGCGGGGGGATCTACGAGCAGTACTTC.

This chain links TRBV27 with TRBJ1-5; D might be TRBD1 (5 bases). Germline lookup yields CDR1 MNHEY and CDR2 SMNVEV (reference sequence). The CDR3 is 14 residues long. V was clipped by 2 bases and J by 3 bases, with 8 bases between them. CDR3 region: CASSLRRDNQPQHF. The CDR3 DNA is TGTGCCAGCAGTTTACGCAGGGACAATCAGCCCCAGCATTTT.

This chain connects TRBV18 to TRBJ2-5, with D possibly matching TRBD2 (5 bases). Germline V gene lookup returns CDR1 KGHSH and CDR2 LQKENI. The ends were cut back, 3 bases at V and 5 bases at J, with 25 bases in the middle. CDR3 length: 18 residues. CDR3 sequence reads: CASSPPLGDYPLWETQYF. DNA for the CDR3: TGTGCCAGCTCACCGCCCCTGGGCGACTACCCATTGTGGGAGACCCAGTACTTC.

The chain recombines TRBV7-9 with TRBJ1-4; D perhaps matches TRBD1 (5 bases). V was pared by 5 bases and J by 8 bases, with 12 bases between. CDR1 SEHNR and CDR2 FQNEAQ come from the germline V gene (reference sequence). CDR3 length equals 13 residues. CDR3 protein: CASSRQTGEKLFF. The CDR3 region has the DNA TGTGCCAGCAGCCGACAGACGGGGGAAAAACTGTTTTTT.

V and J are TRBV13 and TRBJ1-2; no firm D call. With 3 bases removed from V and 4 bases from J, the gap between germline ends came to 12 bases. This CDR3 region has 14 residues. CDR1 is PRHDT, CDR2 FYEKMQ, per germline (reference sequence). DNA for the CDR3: TGTGCCAGCAGCTTTGGGGAGCCTGGCTATGGCTACACCTTC. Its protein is CASSFGEPGYGYTF.

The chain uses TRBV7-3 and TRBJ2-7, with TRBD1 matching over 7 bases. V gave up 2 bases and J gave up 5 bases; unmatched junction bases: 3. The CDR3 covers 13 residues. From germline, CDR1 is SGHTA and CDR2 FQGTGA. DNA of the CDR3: TGTGCCAGCAGCTTAGGGGGACAGAACGAGCAGTACTTC. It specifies CASSLGGQNEQYF.

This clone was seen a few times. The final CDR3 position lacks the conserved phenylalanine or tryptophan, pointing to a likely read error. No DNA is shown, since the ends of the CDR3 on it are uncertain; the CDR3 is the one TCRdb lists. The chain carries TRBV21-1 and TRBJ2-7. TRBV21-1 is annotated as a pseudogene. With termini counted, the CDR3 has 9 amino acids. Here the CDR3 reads CASSKYPRR.

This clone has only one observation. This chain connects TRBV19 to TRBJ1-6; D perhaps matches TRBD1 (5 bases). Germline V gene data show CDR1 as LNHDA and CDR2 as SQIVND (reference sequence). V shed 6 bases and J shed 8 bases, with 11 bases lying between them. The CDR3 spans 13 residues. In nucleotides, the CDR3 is TGTGCCAGTAGCACAGGCCCCCATTCACCCCTCCACTTT. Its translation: CASSTGPHSPLHF. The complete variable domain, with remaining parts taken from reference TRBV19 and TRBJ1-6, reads DGGITQSPKYLFRKEGQNVTLSCEQNLNHDAMYWYRQDPGQGLRLIYYSQIVNDFQKGDIAEGYSVSREKKESFPLTVTSAQKNPTAFYLCASSTGPHSPLHFGNGTRLTVT.

CDR3: CSVVWGQGVQETQYF. The CDR3 nucleotides read TGCAGCGTTGTCTGGGGACAGGGGGTCCAAGAGACCCAGTACTTC. The V and J genes are TRBV29-1 and TRBJ2-5, with TRBD1 matching over 11 bases. Losses at the gene ends were 4 bases for V and 1 base for J; bases not matched to a gene: 5. CDR3 length: 15 amino acids. Per the germline V gene, CDR1 is SQVTM and CDR2 is ANQGSEA.

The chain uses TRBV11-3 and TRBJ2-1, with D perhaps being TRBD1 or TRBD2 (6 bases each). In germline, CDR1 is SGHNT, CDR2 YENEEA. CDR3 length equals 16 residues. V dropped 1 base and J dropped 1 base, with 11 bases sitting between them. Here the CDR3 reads CASSLVRGVSYNEQFF. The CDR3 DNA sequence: TGTGCCAGCAGCTTAGTGAGGGGGGTATCCTACAATGAGCAGTTCTTC.

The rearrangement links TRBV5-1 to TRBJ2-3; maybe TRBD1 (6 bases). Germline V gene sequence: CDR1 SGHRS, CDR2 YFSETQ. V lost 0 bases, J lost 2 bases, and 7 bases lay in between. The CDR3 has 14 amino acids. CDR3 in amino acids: CASSLGTVTDTQYF. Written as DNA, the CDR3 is TGCGCCAGCAGCTTGGGGACAGTCACAGATACGCAGTATTTT.

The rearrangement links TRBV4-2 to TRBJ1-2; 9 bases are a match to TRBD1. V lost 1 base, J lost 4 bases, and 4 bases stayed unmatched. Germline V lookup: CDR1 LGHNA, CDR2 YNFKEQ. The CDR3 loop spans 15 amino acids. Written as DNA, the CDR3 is TGTGCCAGCAGCCAAGGCGACAGGGGGTTCTATGGCTACACCTTC. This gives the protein CASSQGDRGFYGYTF.

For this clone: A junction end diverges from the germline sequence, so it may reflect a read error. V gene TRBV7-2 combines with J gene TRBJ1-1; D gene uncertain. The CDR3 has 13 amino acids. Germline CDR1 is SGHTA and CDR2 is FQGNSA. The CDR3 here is CASTLNRNTEAFF. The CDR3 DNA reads TGTGCCAGCACCTTAAACAGGAACACTGAAGCTTTCTTT.

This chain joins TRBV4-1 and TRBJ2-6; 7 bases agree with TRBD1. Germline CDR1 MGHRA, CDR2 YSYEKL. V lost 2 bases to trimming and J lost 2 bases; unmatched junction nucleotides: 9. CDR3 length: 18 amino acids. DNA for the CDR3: TGCGCCAGCAGCCAACAGACAGGGCGCGAAACTGGGGCCAACGTCCTGACTTTC. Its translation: CASSQQTGRETGANVLTF.

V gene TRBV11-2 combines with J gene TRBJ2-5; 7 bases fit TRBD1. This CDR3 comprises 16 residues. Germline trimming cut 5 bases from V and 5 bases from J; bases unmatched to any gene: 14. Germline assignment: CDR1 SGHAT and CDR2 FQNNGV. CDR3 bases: TGTGCCAGCAGCCTCGGCTCACTGACAGGGCGGGAGACCCAGTACTTC. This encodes CASSLGSLTGRETQYF.

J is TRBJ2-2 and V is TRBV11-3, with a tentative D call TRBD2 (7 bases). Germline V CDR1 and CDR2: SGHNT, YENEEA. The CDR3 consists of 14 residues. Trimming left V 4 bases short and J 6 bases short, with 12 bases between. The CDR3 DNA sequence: TGTGCCAGCAGCTCGGAAGGGGGGGCCGGGGAGCTGTTTTTT. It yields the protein CASSSEGGAGELFF.

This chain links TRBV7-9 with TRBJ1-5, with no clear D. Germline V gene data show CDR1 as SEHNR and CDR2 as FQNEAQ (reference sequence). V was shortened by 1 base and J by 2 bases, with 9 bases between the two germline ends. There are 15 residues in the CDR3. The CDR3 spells CASSLGSWGNQPQHF. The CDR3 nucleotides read TGTGCCAGCAGCTTAGGGAGTTGGGGCAATCAGCCCCAGCATTTT.

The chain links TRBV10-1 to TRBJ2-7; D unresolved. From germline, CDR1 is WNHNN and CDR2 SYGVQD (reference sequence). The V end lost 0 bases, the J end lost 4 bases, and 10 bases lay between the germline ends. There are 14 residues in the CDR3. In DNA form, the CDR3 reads TGCGCCAGCAGTGAGTCAGGCAGCGCGTACGAGCAGTACTTC. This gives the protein CASSESGSAYEQYF.

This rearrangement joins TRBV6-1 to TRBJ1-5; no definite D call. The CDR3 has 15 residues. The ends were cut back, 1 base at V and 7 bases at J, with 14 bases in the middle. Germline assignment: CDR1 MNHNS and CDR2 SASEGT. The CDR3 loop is CASSEDFPLGQPQHF. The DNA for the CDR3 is TGTGCCAGCAGTGAAGATTTCCCACTTGGGCAGCCCCAGCATTTT.

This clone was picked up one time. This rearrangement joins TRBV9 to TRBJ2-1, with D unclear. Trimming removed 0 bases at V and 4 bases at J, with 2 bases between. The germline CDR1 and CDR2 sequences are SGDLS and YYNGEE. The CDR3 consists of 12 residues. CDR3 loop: CASSVGYNEQFF. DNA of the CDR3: TGTGCCAGCAGCGTAGGGTACAATGAGCAGTTCTTC. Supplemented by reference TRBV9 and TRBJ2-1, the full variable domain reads DSGVTQTPKHLITATGQRVTLRCSPRSGDLSVYWYQQSLDQGLQFLIQYYNGEERAKGNILERFSAQQFPDLHSELNLSSLELGDSALYFCASSVGYNEQFFGPGTRLTVL.

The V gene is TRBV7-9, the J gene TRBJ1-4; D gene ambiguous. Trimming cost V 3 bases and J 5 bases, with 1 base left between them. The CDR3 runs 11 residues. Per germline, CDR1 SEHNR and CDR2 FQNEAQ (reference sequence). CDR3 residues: CASSFNEKLFF. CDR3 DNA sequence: TGTGCCAGCAGCTTCAATGAAAAACTGTTTTTT.

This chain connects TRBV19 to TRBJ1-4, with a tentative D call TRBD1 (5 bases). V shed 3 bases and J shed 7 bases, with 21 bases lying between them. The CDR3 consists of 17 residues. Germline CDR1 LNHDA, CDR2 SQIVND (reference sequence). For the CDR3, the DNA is TGTGCCAGTAGTATCTTTTTCGTCGCGGCAGGGATTGAAAAACTGTTTTTT. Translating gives CASSIFFVAAGIEKLFF.

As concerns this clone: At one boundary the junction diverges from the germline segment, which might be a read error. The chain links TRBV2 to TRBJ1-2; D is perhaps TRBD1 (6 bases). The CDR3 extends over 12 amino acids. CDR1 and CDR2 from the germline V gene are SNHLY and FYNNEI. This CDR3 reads CASSEGIAKGVF. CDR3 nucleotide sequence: TGTGCCAGCAGTGAAGGAATAGCGAAGGGGGTCTTC.